Listed below are T cell receptor beta chains from one sample, sequenced in a study of shared clonotypes between healthy human individuals. The table came from immunoSEQ multiplex PCR; TCRdb's copy has only in-frame clones and leaves some out. The sample shows 1.4 million to 1.5 million clones, roughly 97% of them seen only once. The sample consisted of naive CD4+ T cells sorted from blood. The receptor source for this set is a man aged 25-40 years in good health. Each CDR3 is given with its conserved first and last residue. D genes are given only for firm matches. Size is omitted from some rows. Given values are once, few, many or a class for expanded clones.

v_gene,j_gene,d_gene,abundance,CDR3aa,CDR3nt
TRBV10-3,TRBJ1-4,TRBD1,-,CAISDTGGTNEKLFF,TGTGCCATCAGTGACACAGGGGGCACTAATGAAAAACTGTTTTTT
TRBV9,TRBJ2-7,TRBD2,-,CASSVAAAVPGLAGNEQYF,TGTGCCAGCAGCGTAGCGGCGGCGGTCCCGGGACTAGCGGGAAACGAGCAGTACTTC
TRBV21-1,TRBJ2-7,-,once,CASSYGLAKSYEQYF,TGTGCCAGCAGCTACGGACTAGCAAAGTCCTACGAGCAGTACTTC
TRBV2,TRBJ2-1,TRBD2,-,CASSSGRGGYNEQFF,TGTGCCAGTTCTAGCGGGAGAGGTGGGTACAATGAGCAGTTCTTC
TRBV27,TRBJ2-1,TRBD2,once,CASSSLPPGLAGEVGYNEQFF,TGTGCCAGCAGTTCTTTACCTCCGGGACTAGCGGGAGAGGTCGGATACAATGAGCAGTTCTTC
TRBV27,TRBJ1-1,TRBD1,few,CASSLYRQGLGTEAFF,TGTGCCAGCAGTTTATACAGACAGGGCCTAGGGACTGAAGCTTTCTTT
TRBV18,TRBJ2-5,TRBD2,-,CASSRFSGGSEETQYF,TGTGCCAGCTCCCGATTCTCGGGCGGGAGCGAAGAGACCCAGTACTTC
TRBV5-6,TRBJ2-7,TRBD1,-,CASSLTQGALIEQYF,TGTGCCAGCAGCTTGACGCAGGGGGCGCTGATCGAGCAGTACTTC
TRBV7-1,TRBJ2-1,TRBD2,-,CASSFGGSYNEQFF,TGTGCCAGCAGCTTCGGCGGGAGTTACAATGAGCAGTTCTTC
TRBV1,TRBJ2-2,-,-,CTSSQDRRERLAGSTGELFF,TGCACCAGCAGCCAAGATCGGAGGGAACGACTAGCGGGATCCACCGGGGAGCTGTTTTTT
TRBV11-3,TRBJ2-2,TRBD1,-,CASSRGQGASGELFF,TGTGCCAGCAGCAGAGGACAGGGGGCCTCCGGGGAGCTGTTTTTT
TRBV7-9,TRBJ1-3,-,-,CASSWTDLTIYF,TGTGCCAGCAGCTGGACAGACCTCACCATATATTTT
TRBV27,TRBJ2-1,TRBD2,-,CASRLNSGITSNEQFF,TGTGCCAGCAGATTGAATAGCGGGATCACCAGCAATGAGCAGTTCTTC
TRBV19,TRBJ2-5,-,-,CASRVLDSPRETQYF,TGTGCCAGTAGGGTGTTGGACAGTCCCCGAGAGACCCAGTACTTC
TRBV10-1,TRBJ2-1,-,once,CASSEDPSGSYNEQFF,TGCGCCAGCAGTGAGGATCCGTCCGGCTCCTACAATGAGCAGTTCTTC
TRBV2,TRBJ1-5,-,once,CASSGDTQPQHF,TGTGCCAGCAGTGGGGACACCCAGCCCCAGCATTTT
TRBV5-4,TRBJ2-1,-,-,CASSLDYGELEQFF,TGTGCCAGCAGCTTGGACTACGGGGAGCTTGAGCAGTTCTTC
TRBV19,TRBJ2-2,TRBD1,-,CASTAPGQGFGELFF,TGTGCCAGTACCGCACCGGGACAGGGGTTCGGGGAGCTGTTTTTT
TRBV19,TRBJ1-4,TRBD1,-,CATAEDRWNEKLFF,TGTGCCACCGCCGAGGACAGGTGGAATGAAAAACTGTTTTTT
TRBV6-5,TRBJ2-1,TRBD2,-,CASKVAGGINEQFF,TGTGCCAGCAAGGTAGCGGGAGGGATTAATGAGCAGTTCTTC
TRBV4-2,TRBJ2-1,TRBD1,-,CASSRGQEYNEQFF,TGTGCCAGCAGCAGAGGACAGGAGTACAATGAGCAGTTCTTC
TRBV6-1,TRBJ2-5,-,-,CASTREETQYF,TGTGCCAGCACCCGAGAGGAGACCCAGTACTTC
TRBV6-1,TRBJ1-1,-,-,CASSEAGGGTEAFF,TGTGCCAGCAGTGAAGCGGGGGGCGGCACTGAAGCTTTCTTT
TRBV7-9,TRBJ2-1,TRBD1,-,CASREDRVEQFF,TGTGCCAGCAGAGAGGACAGGGTTGAGCAGTTCTTC
TRBV9,TRBJ2-7,TRBD2,-,CASSVGTGSGSSYEQYF,TGTGCCAGCAGCGTAGGAACCGGAAGCGGGAGCTCCTACGAGCAGTACTTC
TRBV18,TRBJ2-3,-,-,CASSPAGDTQYF,TGTGCCAGCTCACCGGCAGGGGATACGCAGTATTTT
TRBV7-2,TRBJ2-3,-,-,CASSLEVGAVTDTQYF,TGTGCCAGCAGCTTAGAGGTGGGGGCAGTTACAGATACGCAGTATTTT
TRBV28,TRBJ1-2,-,-,CASSFPGKNYGYTF,TGTGCCAGCAGTTTCCCTGGCAAGAACTATGGCTACACCTTC
TRBV6-5,TRBJ1-5,TRBD1,-,CASRSQGIAQPQHF,TGTGCCAGCAGGTCACAGGGGATCGCTCAGCCCCAGCATTTT
TRBV28,TRBJ2-7,-,-,CASSSGTSLPDF,TGTGCCAGCAGTTCCGGGACAAGCTTACCCGACTTC
TRBV5-1,TRBJ1-1,-,-,CASSEFGQGTEAFF,TGCGCCAGCAGCGAGTTTGGTCAGGGCACTGAAGCTTTCTTT
TRBV7-9,TRBJ2-7,TRBD1,-,CASSLKNRGDEQYF,TGTGCCAGCAGCTTAAAGAACAGGGGGGACGAGCAGTACTTC
TRBV5-4,TRBJ2-4,-,-,CASSLGGVRAKNIQYF,TGTGCCAGCAGCCTTGGTGGCGTCCGAGCCAAAAACATTCAGTACTTC
TRBV5-6,TRBJ2-7,-,-,CASSLWRRKSSYEQYF,TGTGCCAGCAGCTTGTGGCGCAGGAAAAGCTCCTACGAGCAGTACTTC
TRBV7-8,TRBJ2-7,TRBD2,-,CASSLEGGGGRSYEQYF,TGTGCCAGCAGCTTAGAAGGCGGCGGGGGACGCTCCTACGAGCAGTACTTC
TRBV18,TRBJ2-5,-,-,CASSRGPQETQYF,TGTGCCAGCTCGAGGGGACCCCAAGAGACCCAGTACTTC
TRBV9,TRBJ2-1,-,-,CASSEQGSYNEQFF,TGTGCCAGCAGCGAACAGGGATCCTACAATGAGCAGTTCTTC
TRBV5-6,TRBJ2-2,-,-,CASSEVGGGTGELFF,TGTGCCAGCAGCGAGGTGGGAGGTGGCACCGGGGAGCTGTTTTTT
TRBV9,TRBJ1-5,-,-,CASSEGPDSNQPQHF,TGTGCCAGCAGCGAGGGACCTGATAGCAATCAGCCCCAGCATTTT
TRBV25-1,TRBJ2-5,-,-,CASISPEDYREGVETQYF,TGTGCCAGCATCTCCCCCGAAGATTATCGCGAGGGTGTAGAGACCCAGTACTTC
TRBV15,TRBJ2-7,TRBD1,-,CATSEGQELVEQYF,TGTGCCACCAGCGAGGGACAGGAACTAGTCGAGCAGTACTTC
TRBV15,TRBJ2-7,-,-,CATSSGTDNYEQYF,TGTGCCACCAGCTCGGGGACTGACAACTACGAGCAGTACTTC
TRBV13,TRBJ2-1,TRBD2,-,CASSSRLAGVSYNEQFF,TGTGCCAGCAGCTCCCGGCTAGCGGGAGTATCCTACAATGAGCAGTTCTTC
TRBV6-5,TRBJ2-1,TRBD2,-,CASSYAGGTYNEQFF,TGTGCCAGCAGTTACGCGGGGGGGACCTACAATGAGCAGTTCTTC
TRBV6-5,TRBJ2-7,-,-,CASSPLGGSDREQYF,TGTGCCAGCAGCCCCCTCGGCGGTTCGGATCGCGAGCAGTACTTC
TRBV7-9,TRBJ2-7,-,-,CASSPGQTQKAPYF,TGTGCCAGCAGCCCCGGACAGACCCAAAAGGCTCCGTACTTC
TRBV28,TRBJ1-1,-,-,CASRERTGNTEAFF,TGTGCCAGCAGGGAACGGACGGGGAACACTGAAGCTTTCTTT
TRBV4-3,TRBJ2-7,TRBD1,-,CASSQAIGTGSLSGRTYEQYF,TGCGCCAGCAGCCAAGCCATAGGGACAGGGTCCCTCTCGGGGAGAACCTACGAGCAGTACTTC